In its sample, the clone carrying this T cell receptor beta chain was seen a few times. The data derive from a study of OX40 agonist ivuxolimab in advanced cancers. Germline loops: CDR1 SGHTA, CDR2 FQGNSA. CDR3 length: 15 amino acids. Trimming removed 2 bases from V and 1 base from J, with 8 bases in between. Method: immunoSEQ multiplex PCR; TCRdb's copy keeps in-frame clones and lacks some. Of fewer than 85,000 clones in the sample, less than 85% were seen once. The rearrangement uses TRBV7-2 and TRBJ1-4; D is ambiguous. The source of this sequence is an adult with an advanced solid tumor such as melanoma, head and neck, liver or kidney cancer. Source: CD4+ or CD8+ T cells sorted from blood, taken in a trial of the OX40 agonist ivuxolimab. CDR3 amino acids: CASSLRAGTNEKLFF. DNA of the CDR3: TGTGCCAGCAGCTTAAGGGCAGGAACTAATGAAAAACTGTTTTTT.